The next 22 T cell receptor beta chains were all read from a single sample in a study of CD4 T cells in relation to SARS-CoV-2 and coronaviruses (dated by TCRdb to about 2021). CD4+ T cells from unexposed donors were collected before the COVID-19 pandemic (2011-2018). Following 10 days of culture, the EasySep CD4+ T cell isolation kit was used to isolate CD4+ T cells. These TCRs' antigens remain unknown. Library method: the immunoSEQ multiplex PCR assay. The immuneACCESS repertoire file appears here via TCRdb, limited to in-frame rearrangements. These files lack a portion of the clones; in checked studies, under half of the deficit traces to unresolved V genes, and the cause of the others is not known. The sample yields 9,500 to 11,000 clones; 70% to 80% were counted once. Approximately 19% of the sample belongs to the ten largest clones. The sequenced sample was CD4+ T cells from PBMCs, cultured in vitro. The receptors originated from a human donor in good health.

The CDR3 protein is CASSPGASGNTIYF. Here the CDR3 DNA reads TGCGCCAGCAGCCCCGGGGCCTCTGGAAACACCATATATTTT. The rearrangement joins TRBV5-1 to TRBJ1-3; D is perhaps TRBD1 (5 bases). V was pared by 4 bases and J by 0 bases, with 8 bases between. From germline, CDR1 is SGHRS and CDR2 YFSETQ. CDR3 length equals 14 residues.

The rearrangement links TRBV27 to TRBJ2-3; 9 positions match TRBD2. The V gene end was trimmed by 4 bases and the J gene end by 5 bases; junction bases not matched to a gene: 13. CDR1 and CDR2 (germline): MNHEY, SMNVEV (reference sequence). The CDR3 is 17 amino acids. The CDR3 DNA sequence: TGTGCCAGCAGTTCCCCCTTTTTAGCGGGAGATATAGATACGCAGTATTTT. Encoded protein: CASSSPFLAGDIDTQYF.

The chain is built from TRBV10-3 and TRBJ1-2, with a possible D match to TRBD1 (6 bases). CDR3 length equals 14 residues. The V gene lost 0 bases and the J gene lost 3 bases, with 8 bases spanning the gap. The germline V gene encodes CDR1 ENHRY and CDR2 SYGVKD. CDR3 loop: CAISESRTDYGYTF. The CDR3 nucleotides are TGTGCCATCAGTGAGTCCCGGACAGACTATGGCTACACCTTC.

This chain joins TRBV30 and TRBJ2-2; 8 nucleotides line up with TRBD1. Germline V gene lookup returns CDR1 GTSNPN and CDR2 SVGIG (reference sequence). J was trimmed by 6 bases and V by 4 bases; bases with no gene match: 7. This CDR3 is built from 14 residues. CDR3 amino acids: CAWTHQGASGELFF. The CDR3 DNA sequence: TGTGCCTGGACTCACCAGGGGGCGTCCGGGGAGCTGTTTTTT.

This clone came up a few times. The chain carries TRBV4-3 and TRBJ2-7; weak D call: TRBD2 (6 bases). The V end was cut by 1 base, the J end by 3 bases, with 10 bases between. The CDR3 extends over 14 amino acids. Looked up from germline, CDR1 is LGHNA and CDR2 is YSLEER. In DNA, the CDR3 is TGCGCCAGCAGCCAAGTCGCGGGGATCTACGAGCAGTACTTC. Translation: CASSQVAGIYEQYF.

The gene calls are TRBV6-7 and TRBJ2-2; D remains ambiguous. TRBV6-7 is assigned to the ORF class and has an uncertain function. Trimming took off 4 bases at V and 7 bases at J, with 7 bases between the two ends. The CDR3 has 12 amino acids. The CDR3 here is CASSSPGGELFF. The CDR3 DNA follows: TGTGCCAGCAGTTCCCCGGGCGGGGAGCTGTTTTTT.

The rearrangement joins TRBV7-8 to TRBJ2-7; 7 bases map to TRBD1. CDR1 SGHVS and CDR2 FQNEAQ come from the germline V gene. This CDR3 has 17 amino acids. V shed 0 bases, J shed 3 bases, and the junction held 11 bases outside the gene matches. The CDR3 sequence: CASSLARRPGGFYEQYF. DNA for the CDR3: TGTGCCAGCAGCTTAGCCCGCCGCCCAGGGGGTTTCTACGAGCAGTACTTC.

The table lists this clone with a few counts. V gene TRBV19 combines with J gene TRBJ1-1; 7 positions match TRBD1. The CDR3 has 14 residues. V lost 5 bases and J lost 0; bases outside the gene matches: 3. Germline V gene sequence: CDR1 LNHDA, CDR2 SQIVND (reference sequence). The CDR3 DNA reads TGTGCCAGTAGTCGGACAGGACTGAACACTGAAGCTTTCTTT. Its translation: CASSRTGLNTEAFF. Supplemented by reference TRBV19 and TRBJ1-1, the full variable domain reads DGGITQSPKYLFRKEGQNVTLSCEQNLNHDAMYWYRQDPGQGLRLIYYSQIVNDFQKGDIAEGYSVSREKKESFPLTVTSAQKNPTAFYLCASSRTGLNTEAFFGQGTRLTVV.

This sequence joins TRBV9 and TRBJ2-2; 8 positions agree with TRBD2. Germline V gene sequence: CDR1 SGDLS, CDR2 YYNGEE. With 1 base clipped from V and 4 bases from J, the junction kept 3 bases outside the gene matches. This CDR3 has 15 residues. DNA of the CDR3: TGTGCCAGCAGCGTAACAACTAGCGGCACCGGGGAGCTGTTTTTT. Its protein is CASSVTTSGTGELFF. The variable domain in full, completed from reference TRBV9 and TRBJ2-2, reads DSGVTQTPKHLITATGQRVTLRCSPRSGDLSVYWYQQSLDQGLQFLIQYYNGEERAKGNILERFSAQQFPDLHSELNLSSLELGDSALYFCASSVTTSGTGELFFGEGSRLTVL.

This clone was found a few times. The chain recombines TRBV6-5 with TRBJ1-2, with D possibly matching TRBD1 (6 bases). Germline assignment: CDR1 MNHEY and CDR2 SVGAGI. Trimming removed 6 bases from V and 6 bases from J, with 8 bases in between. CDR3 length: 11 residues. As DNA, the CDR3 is TGTGCCAGCAGAAGGGGGGATGGCTACACCTTC. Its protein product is CASRRGDGYTF.

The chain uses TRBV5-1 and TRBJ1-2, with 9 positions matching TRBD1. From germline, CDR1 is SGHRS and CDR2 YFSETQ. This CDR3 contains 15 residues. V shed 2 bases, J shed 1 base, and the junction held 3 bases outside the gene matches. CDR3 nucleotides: TGCGCCAGCAGCTTCGGGACAGGGAATAACTATGGCTACACCTTC. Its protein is CASSFGTGNNYGYTF.

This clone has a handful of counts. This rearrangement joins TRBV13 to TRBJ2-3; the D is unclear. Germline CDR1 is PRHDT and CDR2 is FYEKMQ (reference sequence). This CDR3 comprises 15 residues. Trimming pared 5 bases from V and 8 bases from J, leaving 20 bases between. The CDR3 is CASSPLQKEIGTQYF. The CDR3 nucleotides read TGTGCCAGCAGCCCACTACAGAAGGAGATCGGTACGCAGTATTTT.

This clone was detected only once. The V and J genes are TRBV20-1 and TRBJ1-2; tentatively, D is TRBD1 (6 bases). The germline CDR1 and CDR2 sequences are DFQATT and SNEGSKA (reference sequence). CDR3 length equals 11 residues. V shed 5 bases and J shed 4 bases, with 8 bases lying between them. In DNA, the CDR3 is TGCAGTGCTCCACAGGGCTATGGCTACACCTTC. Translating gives CSAPQGYGYTF.

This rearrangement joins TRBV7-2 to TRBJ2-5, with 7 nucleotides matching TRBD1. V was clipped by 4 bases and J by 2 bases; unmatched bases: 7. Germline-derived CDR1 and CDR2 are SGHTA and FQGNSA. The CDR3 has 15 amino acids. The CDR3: CASSSTGIPQETQYF. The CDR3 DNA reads TGTGCCAGCAGCTCGACAGGGATACCTCAAGAGACCCAGTACTTC.

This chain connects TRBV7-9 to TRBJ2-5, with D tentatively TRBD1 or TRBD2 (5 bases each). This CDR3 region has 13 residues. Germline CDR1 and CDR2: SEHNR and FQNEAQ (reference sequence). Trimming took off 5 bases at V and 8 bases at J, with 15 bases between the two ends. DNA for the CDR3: TGTGCCAGCAGCCTAAACGGGGACGTTACCCAGTACTTC. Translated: CASSLNGDVTQYF.

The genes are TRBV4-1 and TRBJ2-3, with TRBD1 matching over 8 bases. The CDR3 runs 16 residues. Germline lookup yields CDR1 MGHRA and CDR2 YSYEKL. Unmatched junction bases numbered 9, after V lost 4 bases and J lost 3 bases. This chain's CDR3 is CASSRQGAQVTDTQYF. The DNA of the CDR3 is TGCGCCAGCAGCCGGCAGGGGGCGCAGGTTACAGATACGCAGTATTTT.

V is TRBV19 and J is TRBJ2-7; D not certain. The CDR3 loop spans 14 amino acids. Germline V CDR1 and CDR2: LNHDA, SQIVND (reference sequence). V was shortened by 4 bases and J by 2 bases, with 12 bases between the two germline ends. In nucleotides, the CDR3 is TGTGCCAGTAGTAATGCTCTCGGACCCTACGAGCAGTACTTC. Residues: CASSNALGPYEQYF.

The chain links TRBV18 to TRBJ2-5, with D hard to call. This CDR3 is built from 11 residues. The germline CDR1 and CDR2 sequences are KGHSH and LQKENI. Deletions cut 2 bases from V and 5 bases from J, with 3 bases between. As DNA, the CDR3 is TGTGCCAGCTCACCAGGGGAGACCCAGTACTTC. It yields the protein CASSPGETQYF.

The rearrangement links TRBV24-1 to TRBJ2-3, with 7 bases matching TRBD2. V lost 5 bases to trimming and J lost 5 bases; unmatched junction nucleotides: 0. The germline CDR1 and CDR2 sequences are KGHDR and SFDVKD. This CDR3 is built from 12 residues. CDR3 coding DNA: TGTGCCACCAGTGCGGGGGGAGATACGCAGTATTTT. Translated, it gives CATSAGGDTQYF.

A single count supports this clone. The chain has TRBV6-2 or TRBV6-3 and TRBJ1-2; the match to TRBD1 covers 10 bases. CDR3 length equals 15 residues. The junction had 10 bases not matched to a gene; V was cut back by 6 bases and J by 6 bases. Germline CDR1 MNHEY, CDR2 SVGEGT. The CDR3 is CASSPPPGQGNGYTF. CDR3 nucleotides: TGTGCCAGCAGCCCCCCCCCGGGACAGGGGAATGGCTACACCTTC.

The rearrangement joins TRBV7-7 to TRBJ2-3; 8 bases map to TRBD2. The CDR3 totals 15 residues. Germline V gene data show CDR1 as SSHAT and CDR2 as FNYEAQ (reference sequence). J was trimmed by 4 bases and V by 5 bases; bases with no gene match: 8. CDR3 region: CASSPGGGLPDTQYF. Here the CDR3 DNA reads TGTGCCAGCAGCCCTGGCGGGGGGCTCCCAGATACGCAGTATTTT.

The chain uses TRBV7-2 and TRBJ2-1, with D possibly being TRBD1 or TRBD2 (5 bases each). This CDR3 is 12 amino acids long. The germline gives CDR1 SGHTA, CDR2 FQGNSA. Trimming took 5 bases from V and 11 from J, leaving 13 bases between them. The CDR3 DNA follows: TGTGCCAGCAGCCGAACCGGGACCCAGCAGTTCTTC. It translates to CASSRTGTQQFF. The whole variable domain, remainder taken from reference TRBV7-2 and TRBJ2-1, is GAGVSQSPSNKVTEKGKDVELRCDPISGHTALYWYRQSLGQGLEFLIYFQGNSAPDKSGLPSDRFSAERTGGSVSTLTIQRTQQEDSAVYLCASSRTGTQQFFGPGTRLTVL.